This TCR beta chain was obtained from a study of cytomegalovirus exposure and HLA in healthy donors (TCRdb year 2017). Concerning the study at large: A later analysis indicated that the roughly 120 validation repertoires were generated on the platform also employed for the 666 repertoires of the first cohort. The study was designed to test whether signatures of past pathogen exposure could be identified by cataloging public T cell receptors. In addition to the first cohort of around 670 subjects, a separate validation cohort of 130 or so different subjects was used. To predict cytomegalovirus infection status, the study brought together high-throughput TCR immunosequencing, statistical association of individual TCRs with disease status, and machine learning.

Note on this clone: The antigen it binds to is not known. No base quality values were provided; no much bigger clone lies one nucleotide off.

The donors belonged to the validation cohort of 120 subjects, which was separate from the approximately 700-subject first cohort. Receptors were amplified or captured by the immunoSEQ multiplex PCR assay. In the authors' own workflow: A statistical classification framework was developed to diagnose cytomegalovirus status using the catalog of TCR beta chain sequences. TCRdb provides this immuneACCESS table in a form limited to in-frame rearrangements. Some clones are lacking; in checked studies, under half of them reflect an unresolved V gene, and why the rest are absent is not known. V, J and clone size derive from that table, while D and trimming were established from the DNA sequence. In this sample the table shows about 160,000 clones, around four fifths of which occur a single time. The top ten constitute 2% to 2.5% of the sample. Broader findings and caveats from the paper: In a later analysis, TCRs clustered in the first cohort were found to also tend to co-occur in the approximately 110 validation repertoires, with approximately 95% of cluster scores above 0. A few of the identified cytomegalovirus-associated TCR beta chains were confirmed in vitro to be specific for cytomegalovirus antigens. The study gave a list of about 150 TCR beta chains associated with cytomegalovirus. Most TCR sequences were seen in very few donors, while some public TCRs were found in many individuals. The classifier was reported to diagnose cytomegalovirus status with high specificity and sensitivity in both the original cohort and the validation cohort. The authors suggested that the approach could potentially be extended to other disease states and immunological phenotypes. A later analysis had no HLA typing for the validation cohort, so co-occurrence there was scored across all 120 repertoires.

In the germline V gene, CDR1 corresponds to SGHDN and CDR2 to FVKESK. V is pruned by 2 bases and J by 3 bases, leaving 7 bases of the junction without a gene match. Reading from cysteine to phenylalanine, the CDR3 counts 16 amino acids. The CDR3 DNA has 48 bases and is translated from base 1. This sequence originates from a man aged 30 to 39 in good health and CMV-seropositive. The chain employs TRBV14 and TRBJ2-7, with 10 bases aligning to TRBD1. The sequencing input was PBMCs. The DNA sequence is as follows: TGTGCCAGCAGCCAACTGGGGACAGGGGATTACTACGAGCAGTACTTC. Its product reads: CASSQLGTGDYYEQYF.